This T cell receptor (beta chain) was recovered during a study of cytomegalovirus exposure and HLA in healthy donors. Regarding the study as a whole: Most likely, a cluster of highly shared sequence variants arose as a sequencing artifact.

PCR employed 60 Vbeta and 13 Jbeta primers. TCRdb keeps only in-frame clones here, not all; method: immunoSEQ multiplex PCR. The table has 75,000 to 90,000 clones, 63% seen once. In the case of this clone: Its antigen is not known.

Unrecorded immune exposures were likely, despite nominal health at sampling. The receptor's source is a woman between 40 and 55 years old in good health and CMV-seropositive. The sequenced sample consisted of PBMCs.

This CDR3 reads CASSFTLIGAGELFF. CDR3 sequence (DNA): TGTGCCAGCAGCTTTACCCTCATAGGGGCCGGGGAGCTGTTTTTT. J is TRBJ2-2 and V is TRBV11-2; D is perhaps TRBD1 (5 bases). There are 15 residues in the CDR3. Per the germline V gene, CDR1 is SGHAT and CDR2 is FQNNGV. Trimming shortened V by 3 bases and J by 6 bases, and 14 bases separated the two germline ends.